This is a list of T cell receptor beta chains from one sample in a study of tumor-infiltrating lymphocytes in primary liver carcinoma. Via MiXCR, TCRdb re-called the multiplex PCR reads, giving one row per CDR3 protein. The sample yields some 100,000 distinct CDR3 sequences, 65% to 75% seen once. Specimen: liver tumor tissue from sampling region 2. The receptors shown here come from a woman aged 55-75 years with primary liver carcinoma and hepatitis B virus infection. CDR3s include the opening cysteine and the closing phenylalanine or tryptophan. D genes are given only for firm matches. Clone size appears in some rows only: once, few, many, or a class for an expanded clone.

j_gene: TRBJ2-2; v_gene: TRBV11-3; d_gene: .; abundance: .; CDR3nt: TGTGTCAACAGGAACCATAAGAACACCGGGGAGCTATTTTTT; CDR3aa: CVNRNHKNTGELFF
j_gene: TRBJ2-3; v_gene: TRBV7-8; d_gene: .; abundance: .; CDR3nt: TGTGCCAGCAGCCCAAAGACGAGTGCGGATACACAGTATTTT; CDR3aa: CASSPKTSADTQYF
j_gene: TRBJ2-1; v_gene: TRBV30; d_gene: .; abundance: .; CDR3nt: TGTGCCTGGAGAGGTATAGGACCCGAGGTGACGGGGTCCTACAATGAGCAGTTCTTC; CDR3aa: CAWRGIGPEVTGSYNEQFF
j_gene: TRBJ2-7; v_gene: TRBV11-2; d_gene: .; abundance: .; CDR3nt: TGTGCCAGCAGATTCACCTCACAGGGGGAGGGGGAGCAATACTTC; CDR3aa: CASRFTSQGEGEQYF
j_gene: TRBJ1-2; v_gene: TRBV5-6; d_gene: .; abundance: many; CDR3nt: TGTGCCAGCAGCTTGGGAGGGGGAGCAACGAACTATGGCTACACCTTC; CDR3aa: CASSLGGGATNYGYTF
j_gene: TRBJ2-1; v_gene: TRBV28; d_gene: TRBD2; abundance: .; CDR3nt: TGTGTTAGCAGACGCGCCGGGACTAGCGGGAGAAATGAGCAGTTCTTC; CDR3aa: CVSRRAGTSGRNEQFF
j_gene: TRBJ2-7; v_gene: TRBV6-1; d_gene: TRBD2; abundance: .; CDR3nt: TGTGCCGTCAGTGACCCCCCCGGGACCGGGAGGGACGAGCAGTACTTC; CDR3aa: CAVSDPPGTGRDEQYF
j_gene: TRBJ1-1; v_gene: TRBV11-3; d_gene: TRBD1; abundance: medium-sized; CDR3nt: TGTGCCAGCAGCCTGGGACAGGGGGCGACGGTTGAAGCTTTCTTT; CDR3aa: CASSLGQGATVEAFF
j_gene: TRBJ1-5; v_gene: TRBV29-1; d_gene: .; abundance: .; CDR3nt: TGCAGCATTGGGGCCTCTTCTCAGCCCCAGCATTTT; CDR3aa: CSIGASSQPQHF
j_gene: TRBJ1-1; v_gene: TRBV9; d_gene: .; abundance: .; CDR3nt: TGTGCCAACAGCGTAGAGGGACGGATGAACACTGAAGCTTTCTTT; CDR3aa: CANSVEGRMNTEAFF
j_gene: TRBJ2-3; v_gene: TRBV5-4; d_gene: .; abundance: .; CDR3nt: TGTGTCAGCGGCTTCTCCGTTCGCACAGATACGCAGTATTTT; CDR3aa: CVSGFSVRTDTQYF
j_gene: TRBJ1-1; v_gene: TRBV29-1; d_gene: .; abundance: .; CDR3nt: TGCGACGTTCAGGGAAGGGTCACTGAAGCTTTCTTT; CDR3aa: CDVQGRVTEAFF
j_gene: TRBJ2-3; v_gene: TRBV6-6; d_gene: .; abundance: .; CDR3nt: TGTGCCAGCAGTACAAATAGGGGAGATACGCGGTATTTT; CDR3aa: CASSTNRGDTRYF
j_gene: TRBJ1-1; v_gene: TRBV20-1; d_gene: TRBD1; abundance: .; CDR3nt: TGCAGTGCTCCGAGACAGGGGGCGGCTGAAGCTTTCTTT; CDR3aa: CSAPRQGAAEAFF
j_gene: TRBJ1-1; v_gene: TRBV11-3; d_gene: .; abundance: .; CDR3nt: TGTACCAGCAGCCAGAGCGGCTTGAACACTGAAGCTTTCTTT; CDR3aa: CTSSQSGLNTEAFF
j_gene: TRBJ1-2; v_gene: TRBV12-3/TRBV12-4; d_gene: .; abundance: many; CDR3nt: TGTGCCAGCAGTGGCATGGGGGGGGCACCCGATGGCTACACCTTC; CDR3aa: CASSGMGGAPDGYTF
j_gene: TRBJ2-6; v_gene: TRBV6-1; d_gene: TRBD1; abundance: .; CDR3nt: TGTACCATCAGTGAAGGACAGGGGGCCCTTGGAGCCAACGTCCTGACTTTC; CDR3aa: CTISEGQGALGANVLTF
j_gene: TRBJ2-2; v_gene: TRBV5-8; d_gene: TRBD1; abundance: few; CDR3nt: TGTGCCAGCAGCTTGATGGACAGGGGGGACACCGGGGAGCTGTTTTTT; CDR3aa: CASSLMDRGDTGELFF
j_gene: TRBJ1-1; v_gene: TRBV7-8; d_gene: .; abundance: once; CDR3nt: TGTACCAGCAGCTTATTTGGTGTGAACACTGAAGCTTTCTTT; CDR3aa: CTSSLFGVNTEAFF
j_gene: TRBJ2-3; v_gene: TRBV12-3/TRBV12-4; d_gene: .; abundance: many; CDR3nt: TGTGCCAGCACCCGACGGGAACTAGCCAAGTGGGTGAGCACAGATACGCAGTATTTT; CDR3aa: CASTRRELAKWVSTDTQYF
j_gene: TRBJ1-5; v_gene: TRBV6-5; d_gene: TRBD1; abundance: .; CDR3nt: TGTGCCAGCAGAAAGACAGGGAGGGATCAGCCCCATCATTTT; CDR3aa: CASRKTGRDQPHHF
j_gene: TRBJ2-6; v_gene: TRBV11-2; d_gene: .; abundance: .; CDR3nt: TGTGCCAGCAGCTTACCCCAGGGTAGTTTGTCTGAGGCCAACGTCCTGACCTTT; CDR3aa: CASSLPQGSLSEANVLTF
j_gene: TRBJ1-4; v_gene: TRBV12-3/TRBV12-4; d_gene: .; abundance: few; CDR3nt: TGTGCCGGCAGTTTAAATCTGTCGGAAAAACTGTTTTTT; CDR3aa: CAGSLNLSEKLFF
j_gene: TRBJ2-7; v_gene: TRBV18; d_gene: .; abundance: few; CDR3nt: TGTGCCAGCTCACCAAACAGGGACCAAACCTACGAGCAGTACTTC; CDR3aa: CASSPNRDQTYEQYF
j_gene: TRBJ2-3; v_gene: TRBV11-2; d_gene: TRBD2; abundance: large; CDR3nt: TGTGCCAGCAGCTCGGGACTAGCGGGACCAGATACGCAGTATTTT; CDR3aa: CASSSGLAGPDTQYF
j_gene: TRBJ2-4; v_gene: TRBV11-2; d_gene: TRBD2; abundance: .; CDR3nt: TGTGCCTGCAGCCCTCGGCTAGCGGGAGGGCCTCGGATCAAAAACATTCAGTATTTC; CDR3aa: CACSPRLAGGPRIKNIQYF
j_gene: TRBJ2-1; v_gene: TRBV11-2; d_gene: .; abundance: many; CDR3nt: TGTGCCAGCAGCTTAGGGGGGGAGAGCTCCTACAATGAGCAGTTCTTC; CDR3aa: CASSLGGESSYNEQFF
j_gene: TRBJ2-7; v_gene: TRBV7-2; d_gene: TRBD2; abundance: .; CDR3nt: TGTGCCAGCAGCTTAGTCCCGGGAGGGCGCGAGCAGTACTTC; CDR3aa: CASSLVPGGREQYF
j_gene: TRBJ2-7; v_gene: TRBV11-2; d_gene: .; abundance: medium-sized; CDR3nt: TGTGCCAGCAGCTTAGGGGGAATCTTTGGAGGCGGCGAGCAGTACTTC; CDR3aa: CASSLGGIFGGGEQYF
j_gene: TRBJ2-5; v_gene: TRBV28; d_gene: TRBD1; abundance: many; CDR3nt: TGTGCCAGCAGTCAGAGGGCAGGGGGCGCGGAGACCCAGTACTTC; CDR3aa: CASSQRAGGAETQYF
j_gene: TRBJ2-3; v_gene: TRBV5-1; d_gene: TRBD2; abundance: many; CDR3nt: TGCGCCAGCAGCCAGACTAGCGGGAGGGCCATCACAGATACGCAGTATTTT; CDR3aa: CASSQTSGRAITDTQYF
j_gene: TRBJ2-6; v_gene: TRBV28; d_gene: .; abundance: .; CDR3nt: TGTGCCAGCAGTTCCCGGACTCGCTCTGGGGCCAACGTCCTGACTTTC; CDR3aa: CASSSRTRSGANVLTF
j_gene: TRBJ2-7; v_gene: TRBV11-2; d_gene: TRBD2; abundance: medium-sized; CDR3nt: TGTGCCAGCAGCTTAGATTGGGCAGCGGGAAGCCGGCAGTACTTC; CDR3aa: CASSLDWAAGSRQYF
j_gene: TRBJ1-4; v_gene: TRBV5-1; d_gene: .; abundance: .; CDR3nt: TGCGCCAGCAGCTTGGGGGGCGAGAGGGAAAAACTGCTTTTT; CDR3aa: CASSLGGEREKLLF
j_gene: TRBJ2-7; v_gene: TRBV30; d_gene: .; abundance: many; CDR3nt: TGTGCCTGGACAAGGACCGGGTCCTACGAGCAGTACTTC; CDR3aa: CAWTRTGSYEQYF
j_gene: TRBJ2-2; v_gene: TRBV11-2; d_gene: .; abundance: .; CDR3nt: TGTGCCTGCAGCCCTCAGCAAGGACCGACCAGGGAGCTGTTTTTT; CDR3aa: CACSPQQGPTRELFF
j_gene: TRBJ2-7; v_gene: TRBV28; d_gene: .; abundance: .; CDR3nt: TGTGCCAGCAGGAGGGATTTCTACGAGCAGTACTTC; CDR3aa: CASRRDFYEQYF
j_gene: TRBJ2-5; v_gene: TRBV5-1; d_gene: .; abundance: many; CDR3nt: TGCGCCAGCAGCTTCAATAGTGACAAAGAGACCCAGTACTTC; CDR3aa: CASSFNSDKETQYF
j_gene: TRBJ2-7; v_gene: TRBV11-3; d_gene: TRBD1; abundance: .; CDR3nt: TGTGCCAACAGCACCCGACAGGGGGCGGGCGGCGAGCAGTATTTC; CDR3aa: CANSTRQGAGGEQYF
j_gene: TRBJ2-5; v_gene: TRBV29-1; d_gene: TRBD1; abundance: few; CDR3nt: TGCAGTGTTGAAGGGGGGACAGGGGAGCAAGAGACCCAGAACTTC; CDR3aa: CSVEGGTGEQETQNF
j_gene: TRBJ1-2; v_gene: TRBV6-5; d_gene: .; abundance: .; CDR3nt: TGTGCCGGCAGTTACGGGGGATCCTATGGCTACAACTTC; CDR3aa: CAGSYGGSYGYNF
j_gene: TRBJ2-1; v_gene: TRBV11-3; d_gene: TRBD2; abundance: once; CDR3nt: TGTACCAGCAGCTTAGGTCGGGGGGAGTTGGGTATCGATGAGCGGTTCTTC; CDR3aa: CTSSLGRGELGIDERFF
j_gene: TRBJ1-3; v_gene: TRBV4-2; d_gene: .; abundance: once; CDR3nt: TGTACTAGCAGCCAAGATCCGGCCAGGCGCTCTGGAAACACCATATATTTT; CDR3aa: CTSSQDPARRSGNTIYF
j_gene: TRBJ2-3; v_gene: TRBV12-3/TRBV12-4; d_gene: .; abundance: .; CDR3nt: TGTGCCAGCAGTCTATTGGGTATGGGGAAAGATACGCAGTATTTT; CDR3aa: CASSLLGMGKDTQYF
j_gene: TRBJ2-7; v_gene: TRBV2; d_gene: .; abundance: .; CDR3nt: TGTGCCAGCAGTGAAAGAGGTTCCTACGAGCAGTACTTC; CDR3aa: CASSERGSYEQYF
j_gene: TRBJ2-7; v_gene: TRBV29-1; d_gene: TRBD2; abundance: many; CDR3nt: TGCAGCGCACTAGCGGGGTCCTACGAGCAGTACTTC; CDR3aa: CSALAGSYEQYF
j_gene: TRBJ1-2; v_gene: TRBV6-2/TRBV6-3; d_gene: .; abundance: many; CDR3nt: TGTGCCAGCAGAACTATGAGGGTTGGGCAATCGTGGGGCTACACCTTC; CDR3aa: CASRTMRVGQSWGYTF
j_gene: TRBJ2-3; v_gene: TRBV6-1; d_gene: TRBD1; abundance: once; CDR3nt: TGTGCCAGCAGCTCAAACATTGGACAGGCGGACACAGATACGCAGAATTTT; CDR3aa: CASSSNIGQADTDTQNF
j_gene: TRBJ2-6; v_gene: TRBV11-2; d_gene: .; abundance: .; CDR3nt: TGTACCAGCAGCCCGGGACAGTTCTGGACTAGCTCTGGGGTCAACGTCCTGACTTTC; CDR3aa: CTSSPGQFWTSSGVNVLTF
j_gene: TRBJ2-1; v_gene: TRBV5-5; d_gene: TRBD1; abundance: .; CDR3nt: TGTGCCAGCAGCTTGGGGTATAGGGACAGGGCGATCGATGAGCAGTTCTTC; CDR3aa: CASSLGYRDRAIDEQFF
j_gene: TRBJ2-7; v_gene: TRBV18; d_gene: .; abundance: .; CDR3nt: TGTGTCAGCTCACCATCTGGGACCGGGGCTATAGAGCAGTACTTC; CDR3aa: CVSSPSGTGAIEQYF
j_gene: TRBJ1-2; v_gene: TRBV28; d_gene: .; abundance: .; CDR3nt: TGTGCCAGCAGTTTGGGCCCGAGGGGCTACACCTTC; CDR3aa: CASSLGPRGYTF
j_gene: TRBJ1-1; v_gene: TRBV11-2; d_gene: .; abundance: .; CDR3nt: TGTGCCAGCAGCACACGGAGGAGCACACCGAACACTGAAGCTTTCTTT; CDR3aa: CASSTRRSTPNTEAFF
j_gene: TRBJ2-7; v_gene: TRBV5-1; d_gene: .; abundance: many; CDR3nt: TGCGCCAGCAGCCCCCGGTCAGGGGCGTACTACGAGCAGTACTTC; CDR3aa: CASSPRSGAYYEQYF
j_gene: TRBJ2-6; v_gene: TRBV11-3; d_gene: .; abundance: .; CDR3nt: TGTGCCGGCAGCTCTGGAGGGGCGGGTGGGGTCAACGTCCTGACTTTC; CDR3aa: CAGSSGGAGGVNVLTF
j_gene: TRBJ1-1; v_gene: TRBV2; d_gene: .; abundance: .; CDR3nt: TGTGCCAGCAGTCTGATGGGACACCCGAACACTGAAGCTTTCTTT; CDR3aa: CASSLMGHPNTEAFF
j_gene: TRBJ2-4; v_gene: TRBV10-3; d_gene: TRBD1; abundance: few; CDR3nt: TGTGCCATCAGTGACCAACAGGGGGGCAAAAACATTCAGTACTTC; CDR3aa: CAISDQQGGKNIQYF
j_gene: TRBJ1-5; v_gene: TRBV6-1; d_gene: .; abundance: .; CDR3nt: TGTGCCAGCAGTGATAGGACGGGAACCCTTAGTCAGCCCCAGCATTTT; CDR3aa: CASSDRTGTLSQPQHF
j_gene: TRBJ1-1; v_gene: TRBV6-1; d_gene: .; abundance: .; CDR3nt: TGTGCCAGCTGGGGAAAGACAGTGGTGAACACTGAAGCTTTCTTT; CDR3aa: CASWGKTVVNTEAFF